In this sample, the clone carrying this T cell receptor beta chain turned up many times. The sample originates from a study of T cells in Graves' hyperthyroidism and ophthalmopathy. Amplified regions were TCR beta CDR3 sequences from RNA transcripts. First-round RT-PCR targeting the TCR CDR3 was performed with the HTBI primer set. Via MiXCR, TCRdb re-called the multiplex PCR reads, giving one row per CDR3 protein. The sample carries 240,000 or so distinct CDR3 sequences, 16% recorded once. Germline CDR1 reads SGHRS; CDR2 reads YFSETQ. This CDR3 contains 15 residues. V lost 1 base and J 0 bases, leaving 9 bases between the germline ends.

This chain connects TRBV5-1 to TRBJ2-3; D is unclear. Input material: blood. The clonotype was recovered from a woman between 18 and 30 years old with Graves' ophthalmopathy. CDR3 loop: CASSLQGLSTDTQYF. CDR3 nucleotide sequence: TGCGCCAGCAGCTTGCAAGGGCTTAGCACAGATACGCAGTATTTT.